The 16 T cell receptor beta chains below come from one sample, sequenced in a study of shared clonotypes between healthy human individuals. TCRdb's copy holds only in-frame clones and misses some; the assay was immunoSEQ multiplex PCR. Among under 1,900,000 clones listed, approximately 98.5% were seen once. Sequencing was performed on naive CD4+ T cells sorted from blood. Subset in this sample: CD45RA+ positively selected. Receptor source: a young man in good health.

This clone appeared once. The chain carries TRBV6-6 and TRBJ1-4; 9 bases are a match to TRBD1. J gave up 8 bases and V 2 bases, and 6 bases lay outside the gene matches. The length of the CDR3 is 15 residues. Germline V gene sequence: CDR1 MNHNY, CDR2 SVGAGI (reference sequence). Written as DNA, the CDR3 is TGTGCCAGCAGTTACCCTACAGGGGGCCACGAAAAACTGTTTTTT. It encodes CASSYPTGGHEKLFF.

V is TRBV28 and J is TRBJ1-5, with 10 nucleotides matching TRBD1. J gave up 6 bases and V 9 bases, and 2 bases lay outside the gene matches. The CDR3 contains 12 residues. Germline-derived CDR1 and CDR2 are MDHEN and SYDVKM. CDR3 nucleotides: TGTGCCAGTGGGACAGGGGCTCAGCCCCAGCATTTT. As protein: CASGTGAQPQHF.

The V call is TRBV18, the J call TRBJ2-1; 12 bases map to TRBD2. This CDR3 contains 20 residues. From germline, CDR1 is KGHSH and CDR2 LQKENI. V trimming: 3 bases; J trimming: 8 bases; junction bases outside the gene matches: 20. CDR3: CASSPLAGGPRARGADEQFF. The CDR3 DNA follows: TGTGCCAGCTCACCCCTAGCGGGAGGGCCTCGGGCGAGGGGTGCGGATGAGCAGTTCTTC.

The rearrangement joins TRBV5-1 to TRBJ2-7; the match to TRBD1 covers 9 bases. The J segment lost 2 bases and the V segment lost 0 bases, leaving 12 bases of the junction unmatched. The CDR3 runs 18 residues. CDR1 and CDR2 from the germline V gene are SGHRS and YFSETQ. The CDR3 coding sequence is TGCGCCAGCAGCTTGGTAATCGCACACAGGGGGCCCCCCTACGAGCAGTACTTC. This sequence encodes CASSLVIAHRGPPYEQYF.

The rearrangement uses TRBV11-2 and TRBJ2-1; D remains ambiguous. There are 14 residues in the CDR3. V was pared by 2 bases and J by 8 bases, with 13 bases between. CDR1 and CDR2 from the germline V gene are SGHAT and FQNNGV. The CDR3 protein is CASSLSSAIDEQFF. CDR3 DNA: TGTGCCAGCAGCTTAAGTTCTGCGATCGATGAGCAGTTCTTC.

CDR3 protein: CASSVTGAITDTQYF. The CDR3 nucleotides are TGTGCCAGCAGCGTAACGGGGGCTATTACAGATACGCAGTATTTT. The chain joins TRBV9 to TRBJ2-3; D tentatively fits TRBD1 or TRBD2 (6 bases each). Trimming took off 1 base at V and 3 bases at J, with 12 bases between the two ends. Germline V lookup: CDR1 SGDLS, CDR2 YYNGEE. There are 15 residues in the CDR3.

The V gene is TRBV6-6, the J gene TRBJ1-2; the match to TRBD1 covers 7 bases. The CDR3 spans 14 residues. Germline CDR1 is MNHNY and CDR2 is SVGAGI (reference sequence). The V segment lost 7 bases and the J segment 3 bases; nucleotides outside the gene matches: 8. CDR3 nucleotides: TGTGCCAGCATCAACCCAGGGGGGGACTATGGCTACACCTTC. Protein: CASINPGGDYGYTF.

The V call is TRBV5-1, the J call TRBJ2-5; 8 nucleotides line up with TRBD2. Germline CDR1 and CDR2: SGHRS and YFSETQ. The CDR3 spans 17 residues. The J segment lost 3 bases and the V segment lost 3 bases, leaving 13 bases of the junction unmatched. CDR3 bases: TGCGCCAGCAGCTATCTCCCCTATGAAGCGGGAGAAGAGACCCAGTACTTC. Its protein is CASSYLPYEAGEETQYF.

This chain joins TRBV5-1 and TRBJ1-1; TRBD1 agrees at 7 bases. J was trimmed by 1 base and V by 3 bases; bases with no gene match: 6. Germline V gives CDR1 SGHRS, CDR2 YFSETQ. The CDR3 contains 15 residues. CDR3 nucleotides: TGCGCCAGCAGCTGGGGGACAGCTCAGAACACTGAAGCTTTCTTT. It yields the protein CASSWGTAQNTEAFF.

CDR3 loop: CASSLSGTRGYTF. Here the CDR3 DNA reads TGTGCCAGCAGTTTATCGGGAACGCGGGGCTACACCTTC. The V gene is TRBV27, the J gene TRBJ1-2; D uncertain. Germline values: CDR1 MNHEY, CDR2 SMNVEV (reference sequence). V was shortened by 0 bases and J by 8 bases, with 10 bases between the two germline ends. The CDR3 covers 13 residues.

J is TRBJ2-1 and V is TRBV5-6; 9 bases line up with TRBD1. From germline, CDR1 is SGHDT and CDR2 YYEEEE. Trimming took 7 bases from V and 6 from J; bases not matched to a gene: 8. This CDR3 comprises 14 residues. The CDR3 region has the DNA TGTGCCAGCGGCGAGGGGACAGGGAGCAATGAGCAGTTCTTC. This gives the protein CASGEGTGSNEQFF.

This rearrangement joins TRBV9 to TRBJ2-5, with D maybe TRBD1 (6 bases). The length of the CDR3 is 17 residues. Germline V gene lookup returns CDR1 SGDLS and CDR2 YYNGEE. V dropped 0 bases and J dropped 2 bases, with 17 bases sitting between them. CDR3 sequence: CASSVGPTDSVQETQYF. CDR3 DNA sequence: TGTGCCAGCAGCGTAGGCCCCACGGACAGTGTACAAGAGACCCAGTACTTC. Full variable domain (remainder filled in from reference TRBV9 and TRBJ2-5): DSGVTQTPKHLITATGQRVTLRCSPRSGDLSVYWYQQSLDQGLQFLIQYYNGEERAKGNILERFSAQQFPDLHSELNLSSLELGDSALYFCASSVGPTDSVQETQYFGPGTRLLVL.

The chain is built from TRBV2 and TRBJ1-2; 7 bases align to TRBD1. This CDR3 region has 14 residues. CDR1 is SNHLY, CDR2 FYNNEI, per germline. Trimming at V came to 8 bases and at J to 3 bases, leaving 9 bases not matched to a gene. The CDR3 DNA is TGTGCCAGCGTTCCGGCAGGACAGGACTATGGCTACACCTTC. It specifies CASVPAGQDYGYTF.

This clone has only one observation. Other DNA sequences in the sample encode the same CDR3. This chain connects TRBV5-1 to TRBJ2-5, with D tentatively TRBD1 or TRBD2 (5 bases each). Germline CDR1 and CDR2: SGHRS and YFSETQ. This CDR3 has 14 amino acids. The germline V and J ends were trimmed by 2 bases and 1 base, with 9 bases remaining between them. DNA of the CDR3: TGCGCCAGCAGCTTAACAGGAGGCCAAGAGACCCAGTACTTC. Its translation: CASSLTGGQETQYF.

The rearrangement joins TRBV4-1 to TRBJ2-1; 12 bases fit TRBD2. V trimming: 4 bases; J trimming: 8 bases; junction bases outside the gene matches: 6. The CDR3 has 15 residues. Germline CDR1 reads MGHRA; CDR2 reads YSYEKL. CDR3 sequence reads: CASSLGLAGLDEQFF. For the CDR3, the DNA is TGCGCCAGCAGCCTCGGACTAGCGGGACTAGATGAGCAGTTCTTC.

The rearrangement links TRBV11-2 to TRBJ2-7; 9 bases line up with TRBD1. Germline V gives CDR1 SGHAT, CDR2 FQNNGV. The CDR3 spans 14 residues. The J segment lost 6 bases and the V segment lost 3 bases, leaving 6 bases of the junction unmatched. As DNA, the CDR3 is TGTGCCAGCAGCTTTCTACAGGGGGCGTCCGAGCAGTACTTC. It yields the protein CASSFLQGASEQYF.